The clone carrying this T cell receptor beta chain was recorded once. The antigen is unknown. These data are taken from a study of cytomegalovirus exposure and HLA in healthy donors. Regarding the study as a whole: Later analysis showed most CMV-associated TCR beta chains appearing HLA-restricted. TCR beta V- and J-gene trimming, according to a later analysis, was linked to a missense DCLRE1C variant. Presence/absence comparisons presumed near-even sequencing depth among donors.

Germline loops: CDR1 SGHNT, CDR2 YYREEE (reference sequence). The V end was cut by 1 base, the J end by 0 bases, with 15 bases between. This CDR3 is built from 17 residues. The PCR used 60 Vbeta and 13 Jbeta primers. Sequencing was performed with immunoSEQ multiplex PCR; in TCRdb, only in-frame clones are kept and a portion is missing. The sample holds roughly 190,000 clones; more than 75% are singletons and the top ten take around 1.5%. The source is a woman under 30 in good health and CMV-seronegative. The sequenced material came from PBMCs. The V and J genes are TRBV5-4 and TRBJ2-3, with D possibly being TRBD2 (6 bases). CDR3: CASSLFGGGLSTDTQYF. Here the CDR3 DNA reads TGTGCCAGCAGCTTGTTCGGGGGAGGACTCAGCACAGATACGCAGTATTTT.